This T cell receptor beta chain stems from a study of T cell responses to AZD1222 COVID-19 vaccine. Measured with immunoSEQ multiplex PCR; TCRdb has only the in-frame clones, and not every one. The data hold approximately 90,000 clones, with around 90% observed a single time. There are 15 residues in the CDR3. Germline CDR1 is MDHEN and CDR2 is SYDVKM. Deletions cut 3 bases from V and 2 bases from J, with 11 bases between. This receptor was taken from an adult in good health. The sample was peripheral blood, taken on day 0 of AZD1222 vaccination. The genes are TRBV28 and TRBJ1-5, with D hard to call. The CDR3 is CASSFSRWGNQPQHF. In DNA form, the CDR3 reads TGTGCCAGCAGTTTTTCCCGTTGGGGCAATCAGCCCCAGCATTTT.